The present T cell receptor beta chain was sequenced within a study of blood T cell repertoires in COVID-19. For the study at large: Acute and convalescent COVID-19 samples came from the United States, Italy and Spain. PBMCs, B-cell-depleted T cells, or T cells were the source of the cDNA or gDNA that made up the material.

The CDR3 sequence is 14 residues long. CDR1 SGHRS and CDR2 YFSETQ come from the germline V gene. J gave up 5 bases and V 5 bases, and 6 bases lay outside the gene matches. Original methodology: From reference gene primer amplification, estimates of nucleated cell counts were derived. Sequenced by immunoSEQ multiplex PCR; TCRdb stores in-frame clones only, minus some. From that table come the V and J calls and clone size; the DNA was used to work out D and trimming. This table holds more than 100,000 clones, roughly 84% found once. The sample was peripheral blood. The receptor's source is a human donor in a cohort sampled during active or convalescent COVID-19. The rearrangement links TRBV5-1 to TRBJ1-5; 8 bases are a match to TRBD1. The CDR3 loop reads CASSLGQGDQPQHF. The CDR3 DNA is TGCGCCAGCAGTCTCGGACAGGGCGATCAGCCCCAGCATTTT.